The following is a TCR beta chain sequence with its context. With 3 bases removed from V and 4 bases from J, the gap between germline ends came to 13 bases. CDR3 size: 15 residues. Per germline, CDR1 SGDLS and CDR2 YYNGEE. This sample is part of a study of CD8 T cells in ankylosing spondylitis. TCRdb reanalysed the 5' RACE reads using MiXCR and keeps one entry per CDR3 protein. This table holds over 20,000 distinct CDR3 sequences, roughly a sixth found once. The chain uses TRBV9 and TRBJ1-4; D perhaps matches TRBD1 (5 bases). This clonotype originated in a male donor with ankylosing spondylitis or in good health (not recorded which). Material: blood. The CDR3 sequence is CASSAGRGYNEKLFF. CDR3 coding DNA: TGTGCCAGCAGCGCGGGACGGGGATATAATGAAAAACTGTTTTTT.